A selection of T cell receptor beta chains follows, all from one sample in a study of Ad26.COV2.S vaccination and SARS-CoV-2 variants. This table comes from immunoSEQ multiplex PCR, and its TCRdb copy is limited to in-frame clones, with some not included. The data hold 350,000 to 450,000 clones, with about four fifths observed a single time. The sample was peripheral blood, taken in a trial of Ad26.COV2.S vaccine versus placebo. These receptor sequences come from a person aged 18-65 years who received the Ad26.COV2.S COVID-19 vaccine or a placebo. The CDR3 runs from the conserved cysteine through the conserved F or W. Fields, in order: V gene, J gene, D gene, clone size, CDR3 protein, CDR3 DNA. The D gene is left open where the match is weak. The size entry is marked missing in some rows and otherwise reads once, few, many or a size class.

TRBV6-4	TRBJ2-7	TRBD2	.	CASSVTSGSSYEQYF	TGTGCCAGCAGTGTGACTAGCGGGAGCTCCTACGAGCAGTACTTC
TRBV5-1	TRBJ2-1	.	.	CASSKASYNEQFF	TGCGCCAGCAGCAAAGCCTCCTACAATGAGCAGTTCTTC
TRBV10-3	TRBJ1-5	.	.	CAISVQGVQPQHF	TGTGCCATCAGTGTTCAGGGTGTACAGCCCCAGCATTTT
TRBV14	TRBJ2-7	.	.	CASSLGGLNEQYF	TGTGCCAGCAGCCTGGGTGGACTGAACGAGCAGTACTTC
TRBV19	TRBJ1-6	.	.	CASSMEGRGDSPLHF	TGTGCCAGTAGTATGGAGGGCAGGGGAGATTCACCCCTCCACTTT
TRBV27	TRBJ2-7	.	.	CASSPRSHDYEQYF	TGTGCCAGCAGTCCCCGGTCTCATGACTACGAGCAGTACTTC
TRBV6-1	TRBJ1-5	.	.	CASSEAPRRRNQPQHF	TGTGCCAGCAGTGAAGCTCCTCGACGCCGCAATCAGCCCCAGCATTTT
TRBV7-9	TRBJ2-5	TRBD1	.	CASRPPGTGSAETQYF	TGTGCCAGCAGGCCACCCGGGACAGGGAGCGCAGAGACCCAGTACTTC
TRBV19	TRBJ1-1	TRBD1	.	CATGTGGNTEAFF	TGTGCCACTGGGACAGGGGGGAACACTGAAGCTTTCTTT
TRBV19	TRBJ2-1	.	.	CASSRSYNEQFF	TGTGCCAGTAGTAGAAGTTACAATGAGCAGTTCTTC
TRBV18	TRBJ1-3	TRBD1	.	CASSPPGTGPGNTIYF	TGTGCCAGCTCACCACCCGGGACAGGTCCCGGAAACACCATATATTTT
TRBV4-3	TRBJ2-7	TRBD2	.	CASSTTSGGYEQYF	TGCGCCAGCAGCACGACTAGCGGGGGGTACGAGCAGTACTTC
TRBV4-1	TRBJ1-2	.	.	CASSQGRGYGYTF	TGCGCCAGCAGCCAGGGACGGGGCTATGGCTACACCTTC
TRBV29-1	TRBJ2-1	TRBD1	.	CSVEGDRGDEQFF	TGCAGCGTTGAAGGAGACAGGGGCGATGAGCAGTTCTTC
TRBV15	TRBJ2-5	TRBD1	once	CATSRDGTEETQYF	TGTGCCACCAGCAGAGATGGGACAGAAGAGACCCAGTACTTC
TRBV5-5	TRBJ1-4	.	.	CASRGRRGGEKLFF	TGTGCCAGCAGAGGACGTCGAGGTGGTGAAAAACTGTTTTTT
TRBV4-3	TRBJ1-4	.	.	CASSQDGEGFNEKLFF	TGCGCCAGCAGCCAAGATGGGGAGGGGTTTAATGAAAAACTGTTTTTT
TRBV18	TRBJ2-7	TRBD1	.	CASSPIFTGQGGEQYF	TGTGCCAGCTCACCAATTTTTACGGGACAGGGGGGTGAGCAGTACTTC
TRBV2	TRBJ1-3	.	once	CASRDRGFPGNTIYF	TGTGCCAGCAGGGATAGGGGATTCCCTGGAAACACCATATATTTT
TRBV6-5	TRBJ2-6	.	.	CASSYSVLSGANVLTF	TGTGCCAGCAGTTACTCCGTTCTCTCTGGGGCCAACGTCCTGACTTTC
TRBV4-3	TRBJ2-7	TRBD1	.	CASSQAIGQASSYEQYF	TGCGCCAGCAGCCAAGCTATCGGACAGGCTAGCTCCTACGAGCAGTACTTC
TRBV18	TRBJ1-2	.	.	CASSPQEGLHGGTSF	TGTGCCAGCTCACCACAAGAAGGACTCCACGGGGGAACATCCTTC
TRBV2	TRBJ1-2	.	.	CASSEKFYGYTF	TGTGCCAGCAGTGAAAAGTTCTATGGCTACACCTTC
TRBV4-1	TRBJ1-2	TRBD1	.	CASSQLPGTGHGYTF	TGCGCCAGCAGCCAGCTTCCCGGGACAGGCCACGGCTACACCTTC
TRBV6-5	TRBJ1-1	.	.	CASFLTEAFF	TGTGCCAGCTTTTTGACTGAAGCTTTCTTT
TRBV18	TRBJ2-6	.	.	CASSPRGRGLSSGANVLTF	TGTGCCAGCTCACCAAGAGGAAGGGGCCTTAGCTCTGGGGCCAACGTCCTGACTTTC
TRBV28	TRBJ2-2	.	.	CASSRGGQNTGELFF	TGTGCCAGCAGCCGGGGCGGGCAAAACACCGGGGAGCTGTTTTTT
TRBV4-2	TRBJ1-2	.	.	CASSQGRQYGYTF	TGTGCCAGCAGCCAAGGAAGACAGTATGGCTACACCTTC
TRBV7-9	TRBJ2-5	.	once	CASSPPLAGQGETQYF	TGTGCCAGCAGCCCGCCTCTGGCAGGGCAGGGGGAGACCCAGTACTTC
TRBV5-1	TRBJ2-4	TRBD2	.	CASSDPSGGPLDIQYF	TGCGCCAGCAGCGACCCTAGCGGGGGCCCGCTTGACATTCAGTACTTC
TRBV12-5	TRBJ1-4	.	.	CASGLVKDGATQIKNEKLFF	TGTGCTAGTGGTTTGGTGAAGGACGGAGCGACGCAAATAAAAAATGAAAAACTGTTTTTT
TRBV7-6	TRBJ2-7	.	.	CASSLHPGASEQYF	TGTGCCAGCAGCTTACATCCGGGGGCCTCCGAGCAGTACTTC
TRBV7-6	TRBJ2-2	.	.	CASSSLRGVGELFF	TGTGCCAGCAGCTCCCTTCGCGGAGTCGGGGAGCTGTTTTTT
TRBV11-3	TRBJ2-7	TRBD2	.	CASSSASGRAGEQYF	TGTGCCAGCAGCTCGGCTAGCGGGAGGGCGGGGGAGCAGTACTTC
TRBV28	TRBJ1-2	.	.	CASSLNLYGYTF	TGTGCCAGCAGTTTAAACCTCTATGGCTACACCTTC
TRBV21-1	TRBJ2-5	.	.	CASSKVGELGETQYF	TGTGCCAGCAGCAAAGTGGGGGAGTTAGGTGAGACCCAGTACTTC
TRBV29-1	TRBJ2-7	.	.	CSVEDGQGGDEQYF	TGCAGCGTTGAAGATGGACAGGGAGGGGACGAGCAGTACTTC
TRBV5-5	TRBJ2-6	.	.	CASSPLGANVLTF	TGTGCCAGCAGCCCACTCGGGGCCAACGTCCTGACTTTC
TRBV7-8	TRBJ1-6	TRBD1	few	CASSLNGQGTLNSPLHF	TGTGCCAGCAGCTTAAATGGACAGGGAACTCTAAATTCACCCCTCCACTTT
TRBV9	TRBJ2-5	.	.	CASGPGETQYF	TGTGCCAGCGGACCTGGAGAGACCCAGTACTTC
TRBV28	TRBJ2-1	.	.	CASRDSAINEQFF	TGTGCCAGCCGGGACTCAGCTATCAATGAGCAGTTCTTC
TRBV7-8	TRBJ1-1	.	.	CASSIGQTNTEAFF	TGTGCCAGCAGCATAGGGCAGACCAACACTGAAGCTTTCTTT
TRBV9	TRBJ1-4	.	.	CASSSSTGRAKKLFF	TGTGCCAGCAGCTCTTCGACAGGAAGGGCCAAAAAACTGTTTTTT
TRBV27	TRBJ2-4	TRBD2	.	CASVRGRGNIQYF	TGTGCCAGCGTCCGGGGGAGGGGAAACATTCAGTACTTC
TRBV5-1	TRBJ2-1	.	.	CASSSLPLTRYNEQFF	TGCGCCAGCAGCTCGTTACCATTGACTCGATACAATGAGCAGTTCTTC
TRBV7-3	TRBJ1-1	.	.	CASSLRGTNTEAFF	TGTGCCAGCAGCTTAAGAGGGACGAACACTGAAGCTTTCTTT
TRBV4-1	TRBJ2-7	.	many	CASSPGTGRQYF	TGCGCCAGCAGCCCCGGGACCGGACGGCAGTACTTC
TRBV9	TRBJ1-1	TRBD1	.	CASSVGQGATEAFF	TGTGCCAGCAGCGTAGGACAGGGGGCCACTGAAGCTTTCTTT